These T cell receptor beta chains were read from a single sample in a study of control samples from healthy donors and cancer patients. Profiled with immunoSEQ multiplex PCR; TCRdb holds only in-frame clones, not every one. In the table there are hundreds of thousands of clones, almost 85% of which are singletons. The sequenced sample was PBMCs. All receptors come from a woman aged 60-70 years with lung cancer. Both conserved end residues are part of each CDR3. D genes are given only for firm matches. Only some rows state a clone size, as once, few, many or a class for expanded clones.

CDR3 | DNA | J | D | size | V
CASTMGDGYEQYF | TGCGCCAGCACCATGGGAGACGGGTACGAGCAGTACTTC | TRBJ2-7 | . | . | TRBV5-1
CASSLDAGVDTQYF | TGCGCCAGCAGCTTGGACGCAGGGGTCGATACGCAGTATTTT | TRBJ2-3 | . | . | TRBV5-1
CASSVGVGTYNEQFF | TGTGCCAGCAGCGTAGGCGTGGGAACGTACAATGAGCAGTTCTTC | TRBJ2-1 | . | . | TRBV9
CASSPRGVAGGINEQFF | TGTGCCAGCAGCCCTCGGGGGGTAGCGGGAGGTATCAATGAGCAGTTCTTC | TRBJ2-1 | TRBD2 | few | TRBV9
CATSDPSGGRTGELFF | TGTGCCACCAGTGATCCTAGCGGGGGACGCACCGGGGAGCTGTTTTTT | TRBJ2-2 | TRBD2 | . | TRBV24-1
CASSTSSYEQYF | TGTGCCAGCTCCACTAGTAGCTACGAGCAGTACTTC | TRBJ2-7 | . | few | TRBV18
CASSLDGQGLPEQYF | TGCGCCAGCAGCTTGGATGGACAGGGGCTCCCAGAGCAGTACTTC | TRBJ2-7 | TRBD1 | once | TRBV5-1
CASSPAGVGYYGYTF | TGTGCCAGCAGCCCCGCAGGGGTTGGGTACTATGGCTACACCTTC | TRBJ1-2 | . | . | TRBV5-6
CASSPAIGALGFF | TGTGCCAGCAGCCCCGCGATAGGGGCCCTCGGGTTCTTC | TRBJ2-1 | . | . | TRBV5-5
CASSSQGVAGSYEQYF | TGTGCCAGCAGCTCCCAAGGGGTAGCGGGATCCTACGAGCAGTACTTC | TRBJ2-7 | TRBD2 | . | TRBV7-2
CASSYPDRGLNTEAFF | TGTGCCAGCAGTTACCCGGACAGGGGGCTGAACACTGAAGCTTTCTTT | TRBJ1-1 | TRBD1 | . | TRBV6-6
CASSARQGNSPLHF | TGTGCCAGCAGTGCACGACAGGGCAATTCACCCCTCCACTTT | TRBJ1-6 | TRBD1 | once | TRBV27
CASSRTDTNYGYTF | TGTGCCAGCAGCCGGACAGACACTAACTATGGCTACACCTTC | TRBJ1-2 | . | . | TRBV5-4
CASSSSTRGINEQFF | TGTGCCAGCAGCTCTAGCACCCGAGGGATAAATGAGCAGTTCTTC | TRBJ2-1 | . | . | TRBV3-1/TRBV3-2
CASSLGTGSTDTQYF | TGTGCCAGCAGTCTGGGGACAGGAAGCACAGATACGCAGTATTTT | TRBJ2-3 | TRBD1 | . | TRBV2
CASSETPRNTIYF | TGTGCCAGCAGTGAAACGCCCCGAAACACCATATATTTT | TRBJ1-3 | . | . | TRBV6-1
CASSSQITRTGEQYF | TGTGCCAGCAGTTCTCAAATCACCCGGACAGGGGAGCAGTACTTC | TRBJ2-7 | TRBD1 | . | TRBV28
CASSLAESSGRKFF | TGCGCCAGCAGCTTGGCCGAGAGTAGCGGGAGAAAGTTCTTC | TRBJ2-1 | TRBD2 | . | TRBV5-1
CASSLARVETEAFF | TGCGCCAGCAGCTTGGCGAGGGTGGAGACTGAAGCTTTCTTT | TRBJ1-1 | . | . | TRBV5-1
CAWSSSTSGRAAQYF | TGTGCCTGGAGCTCCTCGACTAGCGGGAGGGCCGCGCAGTATTTT | TRBJ2-3 | TRBD2 | . | TRBV30
CASSLDTGDLSPNTEAFF | TGTGCTAGCAGCTTAGATACAGGGGACCTGAGTCCGAACACTGAAGCTTTCTTT | TRBJ1-1 | TRBD1 | . | TRBV7-7